The 16 T cell receptor beta chains below come from one sample, sequenced in a study of T cell responses to AZD1222 COVID-19 vaccine. Sequencing was performed with immunoSEQ multiplex PCR; in TCRdb, only in-frame clones are kept and a portion is missing. Among more than 100,000 clones listed, roughly 87% were seen once. The source was peripheral blood, collected on day 0 of AZD1222 vaccination. All receptors derive from an adult in good health.

The chain's CDR3 is CASSLNPSRDRLNEKLFF. In DNA form, the CDR3 reads TGTGCCAGCAGTTTAAACCCCTCCCGGGACAGACTTAATGAAAAACTGTTTTTT. The rearrangement links TRBV28 to TRBJ1-4, with 7 bases lining up with TRBD1. The V segment lost 2 bases and the J segment 4 bases; nucleotides outside the gene matches: 13. CDR1 and CDR2 (germline): MDHEN, SYDVKM. This CDR3 region has 18 residues. The full variable domain, completed using reference TRBV28 and TRBJ1-4, is DVKVTQSSRYLVKRTGEKVFLECVQDMDHENMFWYRQDPGLGLRLIYFSYDVKMKEKGDIPEGYSVSREKKERFSLILESASTNQTSMYLCASSLNPSRDRLNEKLFFGSGTQLSVL.

This chain connects TRBV7-2 to TRBJ2-2, with 8 bases identical to TRBD2. Trimming took 7 bases from V and 5 from J; bases not matched to a gene: 9. The CDR3 loop spans 15 amino acids. Germline-derived CDR1 and CDR2 are SGHTA and FQGNSA. CDR3 bases: TGTGCCAGCATCTCTACGGGGGGGCAAACCGGGGAGCTGTTTTTT. Translating gives CASISTGGQTGELFF.

The V call is TRBV11-2, the J call TRBJ2-2, with 8 bases matching TRBD2. The CDR3 runs 15 residues. Germline loops: CDR1 SGHAT, CDR2 FQNNGV. V shed 2 bases, J shed 7 bases, and the junction held 6 bases outside the gene matches. The CDR3 DNA is TGTGCCAGCAGCTTAACCGGGGGGGCCCTCGGGGAGCTGTTTTTT. Protein: CASSLTGGALGELFF. Using reference TRBV11-2 and TRBJ2-2 for the parts outside the CDR3, the full variable domain is EAGVAQSPRYKIIEKRQSVAFWCNPISGHATLYWYQQILGQGPKLLIQFQNNGVVDDSQLPKDRFSAERLKGVDSTLKIQPAKLEDSAVYLCASSLTGGALGELFFGEGSRLTVL.

This chain uses TRBV27 with TRBJ1-5, with D perhaps TRBD1 (5 bases). Trimming stripped 3 bases from V and 9 bases from J, with 15 bases between. CDR3 length equals 14 residues. Germline lookup yields CDR1 MNHEY and CDR2 SMNVEV (reference sequence). CDR3 nucleotide sequence: TGTGCCAGCAGTTTTGGGGCCTCCTGGGGGCCCCAGCATTTT. It specifies CASSFGASWGPQHF.

This chain links TRBV15 with TRBJ1-5, with TRBD1 as a possible D gene (5 bases). The CDR3 spans 15 residues. Germline lookup yields CDR1 LNHNV and CDR2 YYDKDF (reference sequence). Trimming left V 0 bases short and J 9 bases short, with 15 bases between. CDR3 in amino acids: CATSRDWGRGRPQHF. The DNA for the CDR3 is TGTGCCACCAGCAGAGATTGGGGCAGAGGGCGGCCCCAGCATTTT.

This clone was seen only once. The same CDR3 is also encoded by other DNA sequences in this sample. The rearrangement joins TRBV19 to TRBJ1-2; D may be TRBD1 (6 bases). V lost 3 bases, J lost 0 bases, and 8 bases lay in between. The CDR3 has 14 amino acids. From germline, CDR1 is LNHDA and CDR2 SQIVND (reference sequence). The chain's CDR3 is CASSIRTANYGYTF. The CDR3, as DNA: TGTGCCAGTAGTATTAGGACAGCTAACTATGGCTACACCTTC.

This clone has a single count. The rearrangement joins TRBV5-1 to TRBJ2-7; D gene uncertain. The CDR3 runs 16 residues. From germline, CDR1 is SGHRS and CDR2 YFSETQ. Deletions cut 4 bases from V and 0 bases from J, with 17 bases between. The CDR3 DNA follows: TGCGCCAGCAGCCTAGGCTCTTCCGGAAACTCCTACGAGCAGTACTTC. Its protein is CASSLGSSGNSYEQYF.

The V and J genes are TRBV7-2 and TRBJ1-5; D not resolved. V was clipped by 3 bases and J by 3 bases, with 9 bases between them. The CDR3 consists of 14 residues. From germline, CDR1 is SGHTA and CDR2 FQGNSA. The CDR3 coding sequence is TGTGCCAGCAGCTTCGGGATAAACAATCAGCCCCAGCATTTT. Its protein is CASSFGINNQPQHF.

The chain links TRBV29-1 to TRBJ1-2; 8 bases match TRBD1. V lost 7 bases and J lost 9; bases outside the gene matches: 7. The CDR3 covers 11 residues. The germline CDR1 and CDR2 sequences are SQVTM and ANQGSEA. The CDR3 sequence: CSAGTGESYTF. CDR3 coding DNA: TGCAGCGCTGGGACAGGCGAGAGCTACACCTTC. Full variable domain (outside the CDR3, taken from reference TRBV29-1 and TRBJ1-2): SAVISQKPSRDICQRGTSLTIQCQVDSQVTMMFWYRQQPGQSLTLIATANQGSEATYESGFVIDKFPISRPNLTFSTLTVSNMSPEDSSIYLCSAGTGESYTFGSGTRLTVV.

The gene calls are TRBV28 and TRBJ1-1; a weak D match, TRBD1 (5 bases). The germline V and J ends were trimmed by 7 bases and 9 bases, with 18 bases remaining between them. This CDR3 contains 13 residues. The V gene's germline CDR1 is MDHEN and CDR2 SYDVKM. CDR3 bases: TGTGCCAGCACCAACGGGGCACTAGGGCAAGCTTTCTTT. The encoded protein is CASTNGALGQAFF.

This clone was observed a handful of times. The V and J genes are TRBV21-1 and TRBJ2-7; the tabulated D call, TRBD2, remains unverified against the DNA. TRBV21-1 is termed a pseudogene. This CDR3 region has 13 residues. CDR3 DNA sequence: TGTGCCAGCACCCAACCAATATACTGGGAGCAGTACTTC. As protein: CASTQPIYWEQYF.

The CDR3 reads CASSPTLGQGALSTNEKLFF. CDR3 coding DNA: TGTGCCAGCAGTCCCACTTTGGGGCAGGGGGCTTTATCAACTAATGAAAAACTGTTTTTT. This chain connects TRBV6-6 to TRBJ1-4; 8 positions match TRBD1. The CDR3 is 20 amino acids. CDR1 is MNHNY, CDR2 SVGAGI, per germline (reference sequence). V shed 5 bases, J shed 0 bases, and the junction held 17 bases outside the gene matches.

The chain links TRBV6-2 or TRBV6-3 to TRBJ2-3; D is ambiguous. Trimming cost V 3 bases and J 7 bases, with 11 bases left between them. CDR1 and CDR2 (germline): MNHEY, SVGEGT. The CDR3 is made up of 13 amino acids. CDR3 amino acids: CASSYSGVNTQYF. For the CDR3, the DNA is TGTGCCAGCAGTTATTCTGGGGTTAATACGCAGTATTTT.

This clone has a count of ten or more. This chain joins TRBV7-3 and TRBJ2-1; weak D call: TRBD1 (5 bases). The germline V and J ends were trimmed by 2 bases and 3 bases, with 14 bases remaining between them. CDR1 SGHTA and CDR2 FQGTGA come from the germline V gene. The CDR3 loop spans 16 amino acids. CDR3 in amino acids: CASSLGAVGSYNEQFF. In DNA form, the CDR3 reads TGTGCCAGCAGCTTAGGGGCCGTCGGCAGCTACAATGAGCAGTTCTTC.

The chain joins TRBV4-2 to TRBJ2-7, with D perhaps TRBD1 or TRBD2 (5 bases each). V was cut by 1 base and J by 4 bases, with 11 bases left in between. Germline CDR1 reads LGHNA; CDR2 reads YNFKEQ. The CDR3 has 14 amino acids. The CDR3 nucleotides are TGTGCCAGCAGCCAAGCCCTGGGGACGTACGAGCAGTACTTC. Amino acid sequence: CASSQALGTYEQYF.

The CDR3 reads CASSFKDAGVSYEQYF. In DNA, the CDR3 is TGTGCCAGCAGCTTTAAAGACGCCGGGGTTTCCTACGAGCAGTACTTC. The chain employs TRBV11-3 and TRBJ2-7; a possible D gene is TRBD2 (5 bases). The V end was cut by 3 bases, the J end by 1 base, with 16 bases between. The germline V gene encodes CDR1 SGHNT and CDR2 YENEEA. The CDR3 totals 16 residues. Using reference TRBV11-3 and TRBJ2-7 for the parts outside the CDR3, the full variable domain is EAGVVQSPRYKIIEKKQPVAFWCNPISGHNTLYWYLQNLGQGPELLIRYENEEAVDDSQLPKDRFSAERLKGVDSTLKIQPAELGDSAVYLCASSFKDAGVSYEQYFGPGTRLTVT.